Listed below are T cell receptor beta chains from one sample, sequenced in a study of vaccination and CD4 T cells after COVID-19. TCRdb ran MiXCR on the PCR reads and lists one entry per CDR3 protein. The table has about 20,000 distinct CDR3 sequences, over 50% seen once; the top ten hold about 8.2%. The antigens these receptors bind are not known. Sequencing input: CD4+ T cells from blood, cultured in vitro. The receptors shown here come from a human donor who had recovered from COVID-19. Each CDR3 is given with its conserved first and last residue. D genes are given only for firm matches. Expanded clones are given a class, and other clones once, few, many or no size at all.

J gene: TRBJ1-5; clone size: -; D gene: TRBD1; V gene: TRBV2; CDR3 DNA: TGTGCCAGCAGTGGTACCGGGACAGGGAGAAGCGCCAATCAGCCCCAGCATTTT; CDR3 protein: CASSGTGTGRSANQPQHF
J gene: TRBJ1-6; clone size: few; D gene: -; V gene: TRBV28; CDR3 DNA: TGTGCCACCTCAATCTCCTATAATTCACCCCTCCACTTT; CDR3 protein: CATSISYNSPLHF
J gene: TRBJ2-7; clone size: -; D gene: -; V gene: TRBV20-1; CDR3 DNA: TGCAGTGCCGAAAACAGGGTACGCGGCGCAGGGCAGTACTTC; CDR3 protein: CSAENRVRGAGQYF
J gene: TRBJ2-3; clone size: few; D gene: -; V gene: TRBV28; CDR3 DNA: TGTGCCAGCAGTTTTACCCAGCATTCAGATACGCAGTATTTT; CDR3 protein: CASSFTQHSDTQYF
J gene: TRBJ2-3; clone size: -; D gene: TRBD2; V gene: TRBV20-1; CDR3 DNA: TGCAGTGCTAGAGATCGGACTAGCGGGAGAGATACGCAGTATTTT; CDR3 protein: CSARDRTSGRDTQYF
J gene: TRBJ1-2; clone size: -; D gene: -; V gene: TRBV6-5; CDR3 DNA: TGTGCCAGCAGTTATAAAGGCTATGGCTACACCTTC; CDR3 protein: CASSYKGYGYTF
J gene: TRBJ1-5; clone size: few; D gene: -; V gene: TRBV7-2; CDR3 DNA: TGTGCCAGCAGCTTAGTGGGCCCCCGGGCGGATCAGCCCCAGCATTTT; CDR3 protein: CASSLVGPRADQPQHF
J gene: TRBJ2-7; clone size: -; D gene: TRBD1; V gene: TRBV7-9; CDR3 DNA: TGTGCCAGCAGCGCGGACAGGGTGGGCTCCTACGAGCAGTACTTC; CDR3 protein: CASSADRVGSYEQYF
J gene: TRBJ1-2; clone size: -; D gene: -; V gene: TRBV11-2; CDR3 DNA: TGTGCCAGCAGCTTAGAGCTTACAGCTGTCTATGGCTACACCTTC; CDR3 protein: CASSLELTAVYGYTF
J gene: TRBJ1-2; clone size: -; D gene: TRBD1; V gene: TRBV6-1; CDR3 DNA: TGTGCCAGCAGCCGACAGGGGTCCCCGGTTGGGTTTGGCTACACCTTC; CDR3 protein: CASSRQGSPVGFGYTF
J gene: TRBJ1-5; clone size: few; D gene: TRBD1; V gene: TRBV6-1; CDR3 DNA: TGTGCCAGCACTGATTACAGGGGAGGCGATCAGCCCCAGCATTTT; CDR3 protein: CASTDYRGGDQPQHF
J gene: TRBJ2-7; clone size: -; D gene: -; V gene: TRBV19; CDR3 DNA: TGTGCCAGTAGTATAGGCCAGGAAGGGGAGCAGTACTTC; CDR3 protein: CASSIGQEGEQYF
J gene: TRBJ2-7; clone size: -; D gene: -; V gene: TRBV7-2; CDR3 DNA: TGTGCCAGCAGCCAACGACGGGGCTACGAGCAGTACTTC; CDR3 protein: CASSQRRGYEQYF
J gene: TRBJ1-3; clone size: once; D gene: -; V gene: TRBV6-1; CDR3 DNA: TGTGCCAGCAGCCTCAGGGGCGGAGCCTTCTCTGGAAACACCATATATTTT; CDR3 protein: CASSLRGGAFSGNTIYF
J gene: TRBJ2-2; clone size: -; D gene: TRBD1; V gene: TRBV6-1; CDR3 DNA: TGTGCCAGCAGGGCCTCAGGGGGCGGCGACACCGGGGAGCTGTTTTTT; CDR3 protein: CASRASGGGDTGELFF
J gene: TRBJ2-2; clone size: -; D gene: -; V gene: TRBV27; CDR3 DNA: TGTGCCAGCAGTGACCAGGGCCTGGGATCGGGGGAGCTGTTTTTT; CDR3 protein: CASSDQGLGSGELFF
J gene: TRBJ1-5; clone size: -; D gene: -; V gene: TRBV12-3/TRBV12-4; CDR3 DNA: TGTGCCAGCAGTTTATCACAGGGAGGTCAGCCCCAGCATTTT; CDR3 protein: CASSLSQGGQPQHF
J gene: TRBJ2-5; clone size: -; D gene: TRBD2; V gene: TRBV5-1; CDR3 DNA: TGCGCCAGCAGCCCTGGGGGACTAGCGGGTCAAGAGACCCAGTACTTC; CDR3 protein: CASSPGGLAGQETQYF
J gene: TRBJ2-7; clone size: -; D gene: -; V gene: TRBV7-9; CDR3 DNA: TGTGCCAGCAGAAAAACCCAGGATTCCTCCTACGAGCAGTACTTC; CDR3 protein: CASRKTQDSSYEQYF
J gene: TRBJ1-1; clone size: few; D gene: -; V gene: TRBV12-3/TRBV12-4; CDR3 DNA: TGTGCCAGCAGTTTTCGTAGCGCTGGAGGAGCTTTCTTT; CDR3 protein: CASSFRSAGGAFF
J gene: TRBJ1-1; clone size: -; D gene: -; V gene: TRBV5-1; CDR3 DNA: TGCGCCAGCAGCTTAGGACGGACGATGAACACTGAAGCTTTCTTT; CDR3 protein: CASSLGRTMNTEAFF
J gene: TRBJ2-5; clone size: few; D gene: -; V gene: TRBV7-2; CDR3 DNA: TGTGCCAGCAGCTATTGGGGGCTACAAGAGACCCAGTACTTC; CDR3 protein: CASSYWGLQETQYF
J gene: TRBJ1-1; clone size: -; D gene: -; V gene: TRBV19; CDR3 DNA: TGTGCCAGTAGTATATCGAGGTCCACTGAAGCTTTCTTT; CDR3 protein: CASSISRSTEAFF
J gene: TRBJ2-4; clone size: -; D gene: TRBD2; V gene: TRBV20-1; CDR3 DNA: TGCAGTGCCGGGGGTAGCGGGAACATTCAGTACTTC; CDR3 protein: CSAGGSGNIQYF
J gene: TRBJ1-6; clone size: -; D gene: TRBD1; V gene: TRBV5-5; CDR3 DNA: TGTGCCAGCAGTCTAGTATTGGGACAGGGGTACTCACCCCTCCACTTT; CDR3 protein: CASSLVLGQGYSPLHF
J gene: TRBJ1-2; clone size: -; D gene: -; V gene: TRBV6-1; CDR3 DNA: TGTGCCAGCAGCCCCACCCTGACGGAGAACTATGGCTACACCTTC; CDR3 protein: CASSPTLTENYGYTF
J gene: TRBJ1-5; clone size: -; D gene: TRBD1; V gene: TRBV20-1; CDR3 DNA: TGCAGTGCGATTACAGGGGCCAATCAGCCCCAGCATTTT; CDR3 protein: CSAITGANQPQHF
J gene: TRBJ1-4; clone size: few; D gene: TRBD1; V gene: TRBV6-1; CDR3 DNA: TGTGCCACCACAGGGGGCCCTAATGAAAAACTGTTTTTT; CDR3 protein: CATTGGPNEKLFF
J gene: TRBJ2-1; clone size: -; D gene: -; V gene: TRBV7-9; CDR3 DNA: TGTGCCAGCAGTTTAGGGGCAGCTAGTGGCGATGAGCAGTTCTTC; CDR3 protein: CASSLGAASGDEQFF
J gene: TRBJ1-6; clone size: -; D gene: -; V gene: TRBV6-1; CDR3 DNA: TGTGCCAGCCGGCATACAGGGAGACCTGATAATTCACCCCTCCACTTT; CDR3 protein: CASRHTGRPDNSPLHF
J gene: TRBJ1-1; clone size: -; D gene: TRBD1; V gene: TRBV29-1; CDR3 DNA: TGCAGCGTTTCCCCGGGACAGGGGGAGTGGACTGAAGCTTTCTTT; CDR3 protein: CSVSPGQGEWTEAFF
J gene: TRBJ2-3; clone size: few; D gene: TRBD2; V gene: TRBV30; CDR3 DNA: TGTGCCTGGACCCGTGGCGGGACTAGCGGGAGAGTGGGGACAGATACGCAGTATTTT; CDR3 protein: CAWTRGGTSGRVGTDTQYF
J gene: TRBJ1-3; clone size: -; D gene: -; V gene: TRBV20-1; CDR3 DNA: TGCAGTGCTAGAGATCCTTGGAACTCTGGAAACACCATATATTTT; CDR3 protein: CSARDPWNSGNTIYF
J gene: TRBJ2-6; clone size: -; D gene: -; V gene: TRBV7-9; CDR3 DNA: TGTGCCAGCAGCTTATCTGTCTCTGGGGCCAACGTCCTGACTTTC; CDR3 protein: CASSLSVSGANVLTF
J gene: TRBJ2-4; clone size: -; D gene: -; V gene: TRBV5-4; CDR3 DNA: TGTGCCAGCAGCTTAGGTTCGATTCAGTACTTC; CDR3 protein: CASSLGSIQYF
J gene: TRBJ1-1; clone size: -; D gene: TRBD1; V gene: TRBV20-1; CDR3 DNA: TGCAGTGCCCCTGGGACAGGGGAGAACACTGAAGCTTTCTTT; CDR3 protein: CSAPGTGENTEAFF
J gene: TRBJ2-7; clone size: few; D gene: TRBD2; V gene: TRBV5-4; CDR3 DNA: TGTGCCAGCAGCTTGGCTAGCGGCTACGAGCAGTACTTC; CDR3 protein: CASSLASGYEQYF
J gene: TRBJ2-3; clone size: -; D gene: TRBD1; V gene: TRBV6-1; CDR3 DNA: TGTGCCAGCAGACAGGGGGCACACCGTTCGCAGTATTTT; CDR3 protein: CASRQGAHRSQYF
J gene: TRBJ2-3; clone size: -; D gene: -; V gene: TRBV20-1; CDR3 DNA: TGCAGTGCTAGAGAACCCCAGGGGTGGACAGATACGCAGTATTTT; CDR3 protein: CSAREPQGWTDTQYF
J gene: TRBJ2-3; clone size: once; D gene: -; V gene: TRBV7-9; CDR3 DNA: TGTGCCAGCACCCCTGGAGGGGGGAGCACAGATACGCAGTATTTT; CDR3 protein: CASTPGGGSTDTQYF
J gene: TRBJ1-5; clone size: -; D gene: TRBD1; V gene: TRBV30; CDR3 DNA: TGTGCCTGGAGTGTTCCAGGGCCAGGGGGGGACCAGCCCCAGCATTTT; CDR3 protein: CAWSVPGPGGDQPQHF
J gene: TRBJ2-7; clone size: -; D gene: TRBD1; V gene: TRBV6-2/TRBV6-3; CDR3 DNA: TGTGCCAGCAGTTCTGACAGGGTAGGATACGAGCAGTACTTC; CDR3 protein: CASSSDRVGYEQYF
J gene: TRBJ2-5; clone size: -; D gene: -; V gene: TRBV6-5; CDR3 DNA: TGTGCCAGCAGTTACTCTAGGACAACCCAAGAGACCCAGTACTTC; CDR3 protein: CASSYSRTTQETQYF
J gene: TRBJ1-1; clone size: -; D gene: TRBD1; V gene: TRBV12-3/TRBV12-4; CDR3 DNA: TGTGCCAGCAGTTTTTATGGGACAGAGAACACTGAAGCTTTCTTT; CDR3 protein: CASSFYGTENTEAFF
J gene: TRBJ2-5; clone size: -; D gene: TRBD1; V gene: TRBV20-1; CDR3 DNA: TGCAGTGCTGCCGGGACAGGGGCCGCCCGTCAAGAGACCCAGTACTTC; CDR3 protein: CSAAGTGAARQETQYF
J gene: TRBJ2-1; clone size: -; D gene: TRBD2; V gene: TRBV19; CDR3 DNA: TGTGCCAGTAGTATAGGACTAGCGGTGGGGAATGAGCAGTTCTTC; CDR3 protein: CASSIGLAVGNEQFF
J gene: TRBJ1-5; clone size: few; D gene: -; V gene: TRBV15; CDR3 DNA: TGTGCCACCAGCAGAGAGACAGTGGGGTCCAATCAGCCCCAGCATTTT; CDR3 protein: CATSRETVGSNQPQHF
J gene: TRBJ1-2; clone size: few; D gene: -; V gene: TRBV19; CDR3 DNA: TGTGCCAGTAGTATCGACAGGACCTATGGCTACACCTTC; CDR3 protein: CASSIDRTYGYTF
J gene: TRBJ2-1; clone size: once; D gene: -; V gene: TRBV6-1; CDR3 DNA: TGTGCCAGCAGGGGGGGCGGAAATGAGCAGTTCTTC; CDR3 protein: CASRGGGNEQFF
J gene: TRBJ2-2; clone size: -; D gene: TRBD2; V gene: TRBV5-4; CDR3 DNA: TGTGCCAGCAGCTTGTCCGGTGGGCGGGGGGGAACCGGGGAGCTGTTTTTT; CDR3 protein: CASSLSGGRGGTGELFF
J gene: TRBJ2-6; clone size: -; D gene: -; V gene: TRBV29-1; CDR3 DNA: TGCAGCGTTGATACCTCTGGGGCCAACGTCCTGACTTTC; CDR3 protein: CSVDTSGANVLTF
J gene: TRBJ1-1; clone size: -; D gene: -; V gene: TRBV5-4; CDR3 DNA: TGTGCCAGCAGCCTCACTTTCACGAACACTGAAGCTTTCTTT; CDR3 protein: CASSLTFTNTEAFF